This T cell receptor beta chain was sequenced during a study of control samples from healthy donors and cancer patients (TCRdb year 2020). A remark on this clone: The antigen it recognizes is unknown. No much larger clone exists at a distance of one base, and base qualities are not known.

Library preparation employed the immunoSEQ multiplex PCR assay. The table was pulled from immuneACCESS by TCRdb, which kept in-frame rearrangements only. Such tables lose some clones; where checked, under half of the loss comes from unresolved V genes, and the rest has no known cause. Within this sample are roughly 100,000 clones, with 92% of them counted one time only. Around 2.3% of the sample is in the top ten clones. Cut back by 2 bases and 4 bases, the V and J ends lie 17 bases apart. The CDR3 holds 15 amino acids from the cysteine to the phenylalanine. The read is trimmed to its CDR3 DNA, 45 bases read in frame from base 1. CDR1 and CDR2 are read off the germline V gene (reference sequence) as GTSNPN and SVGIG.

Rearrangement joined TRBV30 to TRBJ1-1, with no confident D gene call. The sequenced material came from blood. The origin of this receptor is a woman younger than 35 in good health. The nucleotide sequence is TGTGCCTGGAGTTCAACGGGGAGGGCGGGCACTGAAGCTTTCTTT. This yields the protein CAWSSTGRAGTEAFF. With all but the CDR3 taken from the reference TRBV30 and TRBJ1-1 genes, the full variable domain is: SQTIHQWPATLVQPVGSPLSLECTVEGTSNPNLYWYRQAAGRGLQLLFYSVGIGQISSEVPQNLSASRPQDRQFILSSKKLLLSDSGFYLCAWSSTGRAGTEAFFGQGTRLTVV.